The 2 T cell receptor beta chains in this list originate from one sample, sequenced in a study of blood T cell repertoires in COVID-19 (dated by TCRdb to about 2020). Library preparation employed the immunoSEQ multiplex PCR assay. Entries here come from immuneACCESS through TCRdb and include only in-frame sequences with V and J called. Some clones fail to appear in such tables; in the studies checked, an unresolved V gene covers under half of the shortfall, and the cause of the remainder is unknown. This sample holds some 200,000 clones; approximately 87% were observed only once. The ten top clones hold roughly 3.3% of the sample. Sequencing was carried out using peripheral blood. The receptors stem from a man younger than 30 with active or convalescent COVID-19.

The V gene is TRBV5-6, the J gene TRBJ1-2; possible D gene TRBD1, 5 bases. The V gene's germline CDR1 is SGHDT and CDR2 YYEEEE. The CDR3 covers 15 residues. Trimming shortened V by 2 bases and J by 4 bases, and 15 bases separated the two germline ends. The CDR3 loop reads CASSFVGGLSYGYTF. In DNA, the CDR3 is TGTGCCAGCAGCTTTGTGGGGGGACTCAGCTATGGCTACACCTTC.

The chain employs TRBV6-2 or TRBV6-3 and TRBJ1-6; no definite D call. CDR1 and CDR2 from the germline V gene are MNHEY and SVGEGT. The CDR3 totals 18 residues. The V end lost 0 bases, the J end lost 0 bases, and 12 bases lay between the germline ends. This CDR3 is CASSYSRLVASYNSPLHF. CDR3 in DNA: TGTGCCAGCAGTTACTCGCGACTAGTTGCCTCCTATAATTCACCCCTCCACTTT.